This entry lists 5 T cell receptor beta chains sequenced from one sample in a study of blood T cell repertoires in COVID-19. Libraries were prepared by immunoSEQ multiplex PCR; TCRdb keeps only in-frame clonotypes and omits some of them. The sample holds about 330,000 clones; around nine tenths are singletons and the top ten take under 6%. Sequenced input: PBMCs or T cells enriched from blood (not recorded which). These receptors all come from a man aged 30 to 45 who had recovered from COVID-19.

V and J are TRBV4-1 and TRBJ2-1; 14 bases fit TRBD2. Germline CDR1 reads MGHRA; CDR2 reads YSYEKL. The CDR3 has 18 amino acids. V shed 5 bases and J 4 bases; nucleotides not matched to a gene: 10. The CDR3: CASSETSGGARYYNEQFF. The CDR3 coding sequence is TGCGCCAGCAGCGAGACTAGCGGGGGGGCCCGCTATTACAATGAGCAGTTCTTC.

V is TRBV6-1 and J is TRBJ2-2, with a possible D match to TRBD1 (6 bases). The CDR3 consists of 15 residues. Germline V gene data show CDR1 as MNHNS and CDR2 as SASEGT. The V and J ends lost 3 bases and 1 base respectively, with 9 bases between them. This CDR3 is CASSDRGGNTGELFF. The CDR3 region has the DNA TGTGCCAGCAGTGACAGGGGTGGGAACACCGGGGAGCTGTTTTTT.

The chain carries TRBV5-5 and TRBJ2-2; D perhaps matches TRBD2 (6 bases). Germline-derived CDR1 and CDR2 are SGHKS and YYEKEE (reference sequence). V lost 0 bases, J lost 5 bases, and 20 bases lay in between. CDR3 length: 18 amino acids. The chain's CDR3 is CASSLVPERQGGTGELFF. As DNA, the CDR3 is TGTGCCAGCAGCTTGGTTCCTGAGCGGCAGGGAGGAACCGGGGAGCTGTTTTTT.

To note about this clone: Different DNA sequences within this sample yield the same CDR3. The chain carries TRBV9 and TRBJ2-7; D is perhaps TRBD1 (5 bases). CDR1 SGDLS and CDR2 YYNGEE come from the germline V gene. The CDR3 runs 14 residues. The ends were cut back, 0 bases at V and 2 bases at J, with 9 bases in the middle. The CDR3 sequence: CASSVGLGPYEQYF. CDR3 nucleotides: TGTGCCAGCAGCGTAGGTCTGGGGCCCTACGAGCAGTACTTC.

The J gene is TRBJ1-5, the V gene TRBV15; no clear D. The germline V and J ends were trimmed by 0 bases and 7 bases, with 4 bases remaining between them. The germline CDR1 and CDR2 sequences are LNHNV and YYDKDF (reference sequence). The CDR3 is made up of 12 amino acids. CDR3 in amino acids: CATSRDRQPQHF. The CDR3 coding sequence is TGTGCCACCAGCAGAGATAGACAGCCCCAGCATTTT. Drawing the rest from reference TRBV15 and TRBJ1-5, the complete variable domain is DAMVIQNPRYQVTQFGKPVTLSCSQTLNHNVMYWYQQKSSQAPKLLFHYYDKDFNNEADTPDNFQSRRPNTSFCFLDIRSPGLGDTAMYLCATSRDRQPQHFGDGTRLSIL.